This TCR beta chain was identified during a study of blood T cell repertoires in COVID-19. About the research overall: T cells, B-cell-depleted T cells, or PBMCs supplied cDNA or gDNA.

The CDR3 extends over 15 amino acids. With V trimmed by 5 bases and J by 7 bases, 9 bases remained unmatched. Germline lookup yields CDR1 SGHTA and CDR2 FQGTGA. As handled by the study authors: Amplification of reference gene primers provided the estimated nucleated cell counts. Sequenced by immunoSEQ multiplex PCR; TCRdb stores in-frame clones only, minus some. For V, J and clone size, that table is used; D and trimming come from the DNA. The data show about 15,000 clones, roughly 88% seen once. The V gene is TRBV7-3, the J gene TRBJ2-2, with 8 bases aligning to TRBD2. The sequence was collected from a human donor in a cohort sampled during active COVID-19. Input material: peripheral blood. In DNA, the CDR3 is TGTGCCAGCAGCCCCCGGGGGGGACAAAGCGGGGAGCTGTTTTTT. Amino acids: CASSPRGGQSGELFF.